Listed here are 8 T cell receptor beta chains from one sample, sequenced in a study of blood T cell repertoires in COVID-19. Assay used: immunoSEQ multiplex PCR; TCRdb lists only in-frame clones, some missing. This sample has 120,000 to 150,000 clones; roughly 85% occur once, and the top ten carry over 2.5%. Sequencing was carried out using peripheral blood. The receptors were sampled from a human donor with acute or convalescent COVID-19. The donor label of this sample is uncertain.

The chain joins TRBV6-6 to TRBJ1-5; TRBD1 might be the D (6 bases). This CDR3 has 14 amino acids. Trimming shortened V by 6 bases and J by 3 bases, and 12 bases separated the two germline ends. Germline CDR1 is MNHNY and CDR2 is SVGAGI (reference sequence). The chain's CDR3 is CASRGRQVNQPQHF. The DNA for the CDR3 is TGTGCCAGCAGGGGCAGACAGGTCAATCAGCCCCAGCATTTT.

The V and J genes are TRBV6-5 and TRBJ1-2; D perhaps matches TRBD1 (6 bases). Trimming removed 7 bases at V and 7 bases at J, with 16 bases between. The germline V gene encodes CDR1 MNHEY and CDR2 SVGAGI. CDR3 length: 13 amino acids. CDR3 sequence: CASTERWTVGYTF. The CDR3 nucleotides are TGTGCCAGCACCGAAAGATGGACAGTTGGCTACACCTTC.

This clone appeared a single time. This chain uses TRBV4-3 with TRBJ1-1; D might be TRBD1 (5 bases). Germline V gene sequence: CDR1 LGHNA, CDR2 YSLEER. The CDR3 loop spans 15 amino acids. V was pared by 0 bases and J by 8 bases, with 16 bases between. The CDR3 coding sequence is TGCGCCAGCAGCCAAGAAGCAGGGAATCCATCAGAAGCTTTCTTT. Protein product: CASSQEAGNPSEAFF.

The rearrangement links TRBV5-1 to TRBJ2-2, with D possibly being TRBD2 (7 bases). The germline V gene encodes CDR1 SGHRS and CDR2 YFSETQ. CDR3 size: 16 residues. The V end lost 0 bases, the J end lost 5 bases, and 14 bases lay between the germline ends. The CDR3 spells CASSLALRGRTGELFF. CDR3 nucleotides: TGCGCCAGCAGCTTGGCCCTGCGGGGGCGTACCGGGGAGCTGTTTTTT. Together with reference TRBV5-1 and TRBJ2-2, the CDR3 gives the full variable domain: KAGVTQTPRYLIKTRGQQVTLSCSPISGHRSVSWYQQTPGQGLQFLFEYFSETQRNKGNFPGRFSGRQFSNSRSEMNVSTLELGDSALYLCASSLALRGRTGELFFGEGSRLTVL.

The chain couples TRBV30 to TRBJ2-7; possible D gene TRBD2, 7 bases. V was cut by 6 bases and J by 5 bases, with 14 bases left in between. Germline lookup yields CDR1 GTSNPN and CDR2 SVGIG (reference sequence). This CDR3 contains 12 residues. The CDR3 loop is CACTLGGHEQYF. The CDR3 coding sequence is TGTGCCTGCACTCTGGGGGGGCACGAGCAGTACTTC.

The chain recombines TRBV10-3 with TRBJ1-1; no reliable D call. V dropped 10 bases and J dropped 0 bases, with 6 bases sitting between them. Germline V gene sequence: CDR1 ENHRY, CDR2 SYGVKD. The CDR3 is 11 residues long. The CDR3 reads CATRMNTEAFF. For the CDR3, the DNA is TGTGCCACCCGTATGAACACTGAAGCTTTCTTT.

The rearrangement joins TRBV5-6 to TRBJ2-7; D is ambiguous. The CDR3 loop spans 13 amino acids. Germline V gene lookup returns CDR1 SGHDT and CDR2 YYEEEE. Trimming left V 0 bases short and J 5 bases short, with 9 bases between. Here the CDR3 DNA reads TGTGCCAGCAGCTTGGATTCCCGGGACGAGCAGTACGTC. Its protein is CASSLDSRDEQYV.

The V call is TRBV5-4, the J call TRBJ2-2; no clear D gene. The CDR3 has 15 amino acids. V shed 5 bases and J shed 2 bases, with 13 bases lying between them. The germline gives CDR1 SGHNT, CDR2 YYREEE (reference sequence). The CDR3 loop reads CASSFGHINTGELFF. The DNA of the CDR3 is TGTGCCAGCAGTTTTGGTCACATTAACACCGGGGAGCTGTTTTTT.